This T cell receptor (beta chain) was sequenced in a study of Graves' ophthalmopathy and Graves' hyperthyroidism (dated by TCRdb to between 2018 and 2020). Regarding the study in general: Peripheral blood was collected at initial diagnosis, before any treatment. The study used signatures of the TCR beta repertoire to tell Graves' ophthalmopathy apart from Graves' hyperthyroidism and to predict which patients would progress to ophthalmopathy. In total, some 130 blood samples were TCR-sequenced: around 42 ophthalmopathy, roughly 80 hyperthyroidism and roughly 17 hyperthyroidism-to-ophthalmopathy patients. A discovery set of 100 patients (43 ophthalmopathy, 57 stable hyperthyroidism) was enrolled to explore V-J signatures distinguishing ophthalmopathy from hyperthyroidism. For independent validation, a separate cohort was made up of 18 hyperthyroidism patients plus 17 patients who later progressed from hyperthyroidism to ophthalmopathy. In five or six hyperthyroidism patients, T-cell repertoires of thyroid tissue and blood were compared. Following sample collection, hyperthyroidism patients were given methimazole at a starting dose of 30 mg daily, and ophthalmopathy patients were given high-dose intravenous methylprednisolone. The 100 or so discovery patients were randomly split 7:3 into training and test sets.

TCR beta CDR3 regions were amplified from RNA transcripts for repertoire sequencing. HTBI primers and the Qiagen OneStep RT-PCR kit were used in a first-round RT-PCR, which was followed by a second-round multiplex PCR, size selection and purification. Libraries were sequenced paired-end with 100 bp reads on an Illumina HiSeq2000. As for the authors' bioinformatics: SOAPnuke was used for read processing, and reads with adapters, uncalled bases, a mean Phred below 15, or no exact constant-primer or identifier match were discarded. High-quality paired reads were merged with COPE v1.2.5. Unique nucleotide sequences were defined as clonotypes and aligned to IMGT TRB V, D and J references using MiTCR v1.1. Analysis was restricted to V-J combinations with a frequency above 0.0001, which covered about 99% of repertoires. For each V-J combination, a TCR clonal expansion and chaos score was defined as F50 clonal expansion divided by the chaos observed in the TCRdist matrix. Welch's t-statistics and random forest were used to narrow the features down to more than 10 V-J combinations, which were then fed into a naive Bayes classifier. The similarity between thyroid and blood repertoires was quantified using the Morisita-Horn index. TCRdb reworked the public reads: Q25 trimming with fastp, MiXCR clone assembly, productive beta chains retained. Every CDR3 protein is listed once, alongside the most common genes and DNA of its rows. The V and J calls were not made by the authors but by TCRdb's processing. The sample data list about 220,000 distinct CDR3 sequences, and around a fifth of these were observed just once. The ten largest clones take up about 40% of the sample.

This clonotype was detected ten times or more. The antigen this receptor binds is unknown. No base quality values were provided; no much bigger clone lies one nucleotide off. What the research found in general, with its limitations: Most of the expanded thyroid clonotypes with a frequency above 0.001 were also detected in blood, and it was suggested that the thyroid immune response may be reflected by blood repertoires. No statistical method was used to set the sample size in advance, and the investigators knew which group each participant was assigned to. In cross-validation, the 13-signature model distinguished ophthalmopathy from stable hyperthyroidism with about 88% sensitivity and around 81% specificity, and in the test set the corresponding values were about 80% and 75%. In validation, the model predicted ophthalmopathy progression with less than 71% sensitivity and approximately 78% specificity; some 13 predicted patients were CT-confirmed with GO in a median of approximately 6.2 months.

Via the germline V gene, CDR1 is SGHDN and CDR2 FVKESK. Relative to germline, V is 5 bases shorter and J is 4 bases shorter, with 14 bases between their ends. The CDR3 holds 14 amino acids from the cysteine to the phenylalanine. Solely the CDR3 DNA is kept, with 42 bases framed from the first base. Patients with ophthalmopathy had moderately to severely active disease, with a Clinical Activity Score of 3 or more, a NOSPECS grade of 4 or more, and a disease duration of less than 3 months. Patients were excluded if they had other autoimmune diseases, uncontrolled infections, pregnancy or lactation. Clinical symptoms, serum thyroxine, TRAb, thyroid ultrasound and orbital computed tomography were used for diagnosis. PBMCs were isolated from more than 9 ml of fresh peripheral blood by Ficoll-Paque density gradient centrifugation. Trizol reagent was used to extract the total RNA, and its quality was then checked on an Agilent 2100 Bioanalyzer.

The chain uses TRBV14 and TRBJ1-1, with the D segment identity uncertain. The TCR was taken from a woman aged 50 to 65 with Graves' ophthalmopathy. Donor details come from another sample of the same person, matched by shared clones. The sequencing input was peripheral blood. The DNA sequence follows: TGTGCCAGCAGCGTGAGCCGGGGAGGCACTGAAGCTTTCTTT. It is translated as CASSVSRGGTEAFF.